This TCR beta chain was sequenced for a study of shared clonotypes between healthy human individuals. Clones were read by immunoSEQ multiplex PCR, and TCRdb kept only the in-frame ones, dropping some. The repertoire has about a million clones, roughly 77% of them found once; the top ten carry about 0.94%. This clonotype originated in a man aged 18 to 29 in good health. Some clones in this sample may be carry-over from other donors' samples. Sequenced material: memory CD4+ T cells from PBMCs. Subset indicated: CD45RA-negative fraction.

The CDR3 DNA is TGTGCCAGCAGCTTAGGATCTCGTCGCGGGGAGCTGTTTTTT. It is translated as CASSLGSRRGELFF. V gene TRBV7-6 combines with J gene TRBJ2-2; D not certain. This CDR3 is 14 amino acids long. V shed 1 base and J shed 7 bases, with 10 bases lying between them. Germline-derived CDR1 and CDR2 are SGHVS and FNYEAQ.